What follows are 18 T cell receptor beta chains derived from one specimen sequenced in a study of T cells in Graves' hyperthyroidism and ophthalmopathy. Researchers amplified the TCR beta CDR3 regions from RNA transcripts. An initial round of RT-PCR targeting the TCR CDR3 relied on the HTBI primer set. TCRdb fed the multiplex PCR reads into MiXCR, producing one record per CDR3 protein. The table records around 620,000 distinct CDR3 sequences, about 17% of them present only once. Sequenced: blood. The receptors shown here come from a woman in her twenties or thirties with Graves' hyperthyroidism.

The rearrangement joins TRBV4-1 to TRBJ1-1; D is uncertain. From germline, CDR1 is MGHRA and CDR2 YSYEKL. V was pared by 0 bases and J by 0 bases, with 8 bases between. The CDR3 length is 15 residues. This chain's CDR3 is CASSQEPRLNTEAFF. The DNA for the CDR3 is TGCGCCAGCAGCCAAGAACCCAGGTTGAACACTGAAGCTTTCTTT.

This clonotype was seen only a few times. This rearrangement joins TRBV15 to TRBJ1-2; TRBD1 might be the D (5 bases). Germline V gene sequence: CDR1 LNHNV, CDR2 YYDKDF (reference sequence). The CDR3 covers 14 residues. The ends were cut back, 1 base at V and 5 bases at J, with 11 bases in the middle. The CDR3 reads CATSRVGTGYGYTF. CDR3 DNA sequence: TGTGCCACCAGCAGAGTTGGGACCGGATATGGCTACACCTTC. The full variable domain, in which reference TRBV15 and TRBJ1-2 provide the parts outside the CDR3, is DAMVIQNPRYQVTQFGKPVTLSCSQTLNHNVMYWYQQKSSQAPKLLFHYYDKDFNNEADTPDNFQSRRPNTSFCFLDIRSPGLGDTAMYLCATSRVGTGYGYTFGSGTRLTVV.

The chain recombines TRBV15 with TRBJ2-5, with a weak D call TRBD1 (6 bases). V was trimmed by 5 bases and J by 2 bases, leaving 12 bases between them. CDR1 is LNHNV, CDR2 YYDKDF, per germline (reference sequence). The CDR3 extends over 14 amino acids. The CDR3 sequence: CATSGLDRQETQYF. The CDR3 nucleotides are TGTGCCACCAGCGGCCTCGACAGGCAAGAGACCCAGTACTTC.

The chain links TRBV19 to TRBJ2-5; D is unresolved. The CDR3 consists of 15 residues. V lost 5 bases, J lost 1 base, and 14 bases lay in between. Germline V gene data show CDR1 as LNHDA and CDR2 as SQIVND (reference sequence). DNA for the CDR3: TGTGCCAGTAGTCAAGAGACAAGACTCCAAGAGACCCAGTACTTC. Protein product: CASSQETRLQETQYF.

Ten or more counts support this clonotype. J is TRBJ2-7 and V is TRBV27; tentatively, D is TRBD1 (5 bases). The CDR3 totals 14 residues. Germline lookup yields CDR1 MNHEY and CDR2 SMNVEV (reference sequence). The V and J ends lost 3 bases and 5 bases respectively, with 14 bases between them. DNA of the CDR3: TGTGCCAGCAGTTTCGACAGTGACTGGGACGAGCAGTACTTC. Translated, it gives CASSFDSDWDEQYF.

The CDR3 sequence is CASSLGMGAGVATDTQYF. The CDR3, as DNA: TGCGCCAGCAGCTTGGGCATGGGAGCGGGAGTAGCCACAGATACGCAGTATTTT. The V gene is TRBV5-1, the J gene TRBJ2-3, with 8 bases identical to TRBD2. The CDR3 is 18 amino acids. The junction had 11 bases not matched to a gene; V was cut back by 0 bases and J by 2 bases. In germline, CDR1 is SGHRS, CDR2 YFSETQ. The full variable domain, completed using reference TRBV5-1 and TRBJ2-3, is KAGVTQTPRYLIKTRGQQVTLSCSPISGHRSVSWYQQTPGQGLQFLFEYFSETQRNKGNFPGRFSGRQFSNSRSEMNVSTLELGDSALYLCASSLGMGAGVATDTQYFGPGTRLTVL.

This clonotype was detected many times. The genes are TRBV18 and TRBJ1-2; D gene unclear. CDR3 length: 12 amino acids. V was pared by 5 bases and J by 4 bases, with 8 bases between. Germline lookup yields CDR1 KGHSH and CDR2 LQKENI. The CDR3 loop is CASSGGVYGYTF. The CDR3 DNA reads TGTGCCAGCTCAGGAGGTGTCTATGGCTACACCTTC.

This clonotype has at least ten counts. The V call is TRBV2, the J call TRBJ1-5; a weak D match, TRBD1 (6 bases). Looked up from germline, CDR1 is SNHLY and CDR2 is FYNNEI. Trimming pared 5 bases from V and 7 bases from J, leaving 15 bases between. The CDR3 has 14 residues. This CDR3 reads CASSLQGNGQPQHF. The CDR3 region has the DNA TGTGCCAGCAGTCTTCAGGGGAACGGACAGCCCCAGCATTTT.

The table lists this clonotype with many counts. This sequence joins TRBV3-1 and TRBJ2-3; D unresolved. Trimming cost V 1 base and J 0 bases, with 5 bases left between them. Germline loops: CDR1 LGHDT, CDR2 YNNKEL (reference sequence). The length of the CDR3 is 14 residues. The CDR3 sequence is CASSQARSTDTQYF. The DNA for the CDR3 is TGTGCCAGCAGCCAAGCTCGGAGCACAGATACGCAGTATTTT.

CDR3 region: CSVAGFARVRGTEAFF. The CDR3 DNA follows: TGCAGCGTCGCGGGATTTGCCAGGGTCCGGGGCACTGAAGCTTTCTTT. This chain joins TRBV29-1 and TRBJ1-1, with D tentatively TRBD1 (5 bases). V lost 6 bases to trimming and J lost 4 bases, with 24 bases between them. The CDR3 has 16 residues. Germline loops: CDR1 SQVTM, CDR2 ANQGSEA.

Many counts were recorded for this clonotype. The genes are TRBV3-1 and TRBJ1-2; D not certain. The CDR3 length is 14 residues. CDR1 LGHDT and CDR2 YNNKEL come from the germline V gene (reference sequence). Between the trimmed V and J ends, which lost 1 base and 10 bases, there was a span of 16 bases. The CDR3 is CASSQVVAHPDYTF. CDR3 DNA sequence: TGTGCCAGCAGCCAAGTCGTCGCACATCCGGACTACACCTTC.

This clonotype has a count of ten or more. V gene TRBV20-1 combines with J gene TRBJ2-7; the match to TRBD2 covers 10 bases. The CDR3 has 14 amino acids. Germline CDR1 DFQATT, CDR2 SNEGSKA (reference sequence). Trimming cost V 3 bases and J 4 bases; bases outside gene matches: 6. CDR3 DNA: TGCAGTGCTAGTCAAGGACTAGCGGCTTACGAGCAGTACTTC. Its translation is CSASQGLAAYEQYF.

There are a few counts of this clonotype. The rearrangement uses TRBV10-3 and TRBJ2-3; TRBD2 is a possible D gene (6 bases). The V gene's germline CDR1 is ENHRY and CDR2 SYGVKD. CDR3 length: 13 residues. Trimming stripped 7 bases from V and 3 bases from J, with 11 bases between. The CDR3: CAITAGGTDTQYF. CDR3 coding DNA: TGTGCCATCACAGCGGGCGGTACAGATACGCAGTATTTT.

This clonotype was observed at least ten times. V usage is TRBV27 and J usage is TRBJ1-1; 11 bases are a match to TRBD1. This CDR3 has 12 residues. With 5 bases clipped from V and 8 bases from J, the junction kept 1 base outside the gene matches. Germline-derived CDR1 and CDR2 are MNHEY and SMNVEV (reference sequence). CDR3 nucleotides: TGTGCCAGCAGTGGGACAGGGGGAGAAGCTTTCTTT. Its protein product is CASSGTGGEAFF.

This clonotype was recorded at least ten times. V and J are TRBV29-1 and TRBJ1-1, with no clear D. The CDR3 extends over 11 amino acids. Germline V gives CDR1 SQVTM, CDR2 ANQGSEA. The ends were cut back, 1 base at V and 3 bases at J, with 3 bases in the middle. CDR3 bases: TGCAGCGTTGAAGGCCACACTGAAGCTTTCTTT. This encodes CSVEGHTEAFF.

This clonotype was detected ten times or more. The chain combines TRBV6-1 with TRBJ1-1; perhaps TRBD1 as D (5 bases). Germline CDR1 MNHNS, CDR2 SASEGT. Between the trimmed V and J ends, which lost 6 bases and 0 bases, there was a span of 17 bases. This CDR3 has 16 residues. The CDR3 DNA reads TGTGCCAGCAGGACATTCACTGGGGGGGTGAACACTGAAGCTTTCTTT. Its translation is CASRTFTGGVNTEAFF.

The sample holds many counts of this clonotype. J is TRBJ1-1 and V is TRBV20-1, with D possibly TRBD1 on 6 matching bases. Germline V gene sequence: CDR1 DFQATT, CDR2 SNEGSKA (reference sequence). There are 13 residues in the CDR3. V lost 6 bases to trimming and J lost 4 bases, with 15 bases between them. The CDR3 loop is CSAEGDQATEAFF. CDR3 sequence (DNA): TGCAGTGCCGAGGGGGACCAGGCCACTGAAGCTTTCTTT.

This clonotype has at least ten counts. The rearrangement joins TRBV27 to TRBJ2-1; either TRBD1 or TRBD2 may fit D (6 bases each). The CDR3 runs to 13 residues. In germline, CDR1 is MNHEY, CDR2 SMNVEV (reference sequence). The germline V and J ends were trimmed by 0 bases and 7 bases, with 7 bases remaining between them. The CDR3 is CASSLSGGNEQFF. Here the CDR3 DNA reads TGTGCCAGCAGTTTATCAGGGGGGAATGAGCAGTTCTTC.